Presented here are 27 T cell receptor beta chains from one specimen sequenced in a study of blood T cells in healthy people across ages. A sample-barcoded 5' primer and a J-beta primer mix were used in a second PCR of roughly 7 to 11 cycles. MiXCR was run by TCRdb on the 5' RACE reads, yielding one entry per CDR3 protein. This table has 850,000 to 1,000,000 distinct CDR3 sequences, about 44% appearing once. The specimen sequenced was blood. These receptor sequences come from a man aged 30-40 years in good health.

This clonotype was recorded once. The rearrangement joins TRBV29-1 to TRBJ1-2; 7 bases match TRBD1. V was clipped by 2 bases and J by 4 bases; unmatched bases: 10. The CDR3 has 15 residues. The germline V gene encodes CDR1 SQVTM and CDR2 ANQGSEA. The CDR3 here is CSVEPHNRGSYGYTF. In nucleotides, the CDR3 is TGCAGCGTTGAACCGCATAACAGGGGTTCCTATGGCTACACCTTC.

This rearrangement joins TRBV11-3 to TRBJ2-1, with D tentatively TRBD2 (7 bases). CDR1 and CDR2 from the germline V gene are SGHNT and YENEEA. This CDR3 is 15 amino acids long. With 2 bases removed from V and 5 bases from J, the gap between germline ends came to 13 bases. CDR3 sequence (DNA): TGTGCCAGCAGCTTACGGGGGGCCAGAAACAATGAGCAGTTCTTC. Translation: CASSLRGARNNEQFF.

The chain joins TRBV12-3 or TRBV12-4 to TRBJ1-1; D may be TRBD1 (6 bases). V lost 2 bases and J lost 4, with 23 bases in between. The length of the CDR3 is 18 residues. The CDR3 protein is CASSLRGANAGRVTEAFF. In DNA form, the CDR3 reads TGTGCCAGCAGTTTAAGGGGGGCAAATGCAGGACGGGTCACTGAAGCTTTCTTT.

The V gene is TRBV7-9, the J gene TRBJ1-4; D might be TRBD1 (5 bases). Germline-derived CDR1 and CDR2 are SEHNR and FQNEAQ (reference sequence). V was shortened by 6 bases and J by 8 bases, with 10 bases between the two germline ends. This CDR3 is 12 amino acids long. CDR3 bases: TGTGCCAGCAGTTGGGGGGTGGAAAAACTGTTTTTT. It codes for CASSWGVEKLFF. The full variable domain, rest sourced from reference TRBV7-9 and TRBJ1-4, is DTGVSQNPRHKITKRGQNVTFRCDPISEHNRLYWYRQTLGQGPEFLTYFQNEAQLEKSRLLSDRFSAERPKGSFSTLEIQRTEQGDSAMYLCASSWGVEKLFFGSGTQLSVL.

The chain employs TRBV6-1 and TRBJ1-5; possibly TRBD1 for D (5 bases). V was cut by 4 bases and J by 2 bases, with 12 bases left in between. The CDR3 length is 15 residues. The germline CDR1 and CDR2 sequences are MNHNS and SASEGT. As DNA, the CDR3 is TGTGCCAGCAGTGGCTGGGGGTATGGCAATCAGCCCCAGCATTTT. Amino acid sequence: CASSGWGYGNQPQHF.

This clonotype was found many times. The genes are TRBV11-2 and TRBJ1-2; a weak D match, TRBD1 (5 bases). The CDR3 has 15 amino acids. Between the trimmed V and J ends, which lost 1 base and 3 bases, there was a span of 12 bases. Germline lookup yields CDR1 SGHAT and CDR2 FQNNGV. The CDR3 region has the DNA TGTGCCAGCAGCTTAGCCCCAGGGAGCCACTATGGCTACACCTTC. Its protein is CASSLAPGSHYGYTF. The variable domain in full, with the rest retrieved from reference TRBV11-2 and TRBJ1-2, is EAGVAQSPRYKIIEKRQSVAFWCNPISGHATLYWYQQILGQGPKLLIQFQNNGVVDDSQLPKDRFSAERLKGVDSTLKIQPAKLEDSAVYLCASSLAPGSHYGYTFGSGTRLTVV.

This clonotype was recorded at least ten times. This rearrangement joins TRBV7-2 to TRBJ2-7, with 10 positions matching TRBD1. Trimming removed 5 bases from V and 2 bases from J; junction bases left unmatched: 3. Germline V lookup: CDR1 SGHTA, CDR2 FQGNSA. The CDR3 totals 14 residues. The CDR3: CASSRDRGPYEQYF. CDR3 DNA sequence: TGTGCCAGCAGCAGGGACAGGGGCCCCTACGAGCAGTACTTC.

A few counts support this clonotype. This chain connects TRBV6-1 to TRBJ2-1, with 12 bases fitting TRBD2. CDR3 length: 17 amino acids. Trimming took 4 bases from V and 0 from J; bases not matched to a gene: 4. Germline CDR1 reads MNHNS; CDR2 reads SASEGT. This CDR3 reads CASSAPSGGASYNEQFF. The CDR3 DNA sequence: TGTGCCAGCAGTGCCCCTAGCGGGGGGGCCTCCTACAATGAGCAGTTCTTC.

This sequence joins TRBV3-1 and TRBJ1-1, with D tentatively TRBD1 (6 bases). CDR1 and CDR2 (germline): LGHDT, YNNKEL (reference sequence). The V and J ends lost 4 bases and 10 bases respectively, with 19 bases between them. The CDR3 covers 14 residues. The DNA of the CDR3 is TGTGCCAGCAGCCCCAGGGACACCTCTAGTACAGCTTTCTTT. It yields the protein CASSPRDTSSTAFF.

The chain uses TRBV13 and TRBJ2-7; 10 bases match TRBD2. The CDR3 sequence is 15 residues long. The germline CDR1 and CDR2 sequences are PRHDT and FYEKMQ (reference sequence). The V and J ends lost 4 bases and 7 bases, in that order; junction bases with no gene match: 10. CDR3 in DNA: TGTGCCAGCAGCTGGCTAGCGGGGGATCGCCGAGAGCAGTACTTC. Its translation: CASSWLAGDRREQYF.

This clonotype was found once. This sequence joins TRBV7-3 and TRBJ2-7; perhaps TRBD1 as D (6 bases). The CDR3 consists of 15 residues. CDR1 SGHTA and CDR2 FQGTGA come from the germline V gene. V was pared by 1 base and J by 7 bases, with 17 bases between. The CDR3 DNA reads as TGTGCCAGCAGCTTAAGCAGGGGACCTCGGGATGAGCAGTACTTC. It translates to CASSLSRGPRDEQYF.

The rearrangement links TRBV10-3 to TRBJ2-3, with 7 bases aligning to TRBD1. V shed 6 bases, J shed 3 bases, and the junction held 9 bases outside the gene matches. This CDR3 has 15 residues. Germline V gene sequence: CDR1 ENHRY, CDR2 SYGVKD. CDR3 nucleotide sequence: TGTGCCATCAGCGAGACAGGGTCGTCGACAGATACGCAGTATTTT. This codes for CAISETGSSTDTQYF.

The sample holds a few counts of this clonotype. The chain combines TRBV9 with TRBJ2-3, with D perhaps TRBD2 (5 bases). The CDR3 sequence is 18 residues long. Germline lookup yields CDR1 SGDLS and CDR2 YYNGEE. The germline V and J ends were trimmed by 2 bases and 2 bases, with 21 bases remaining between them. CDR3 sequence (DNA): TGTGCCAGCAGCGTGTGGCAAGCGGCCCCTCTTGCCACAGATACGCAGTATTTT. Translating it yields CASSVWQAAPLATDTQYF. The whole variable domain, filled in from reference TRBV9 and TRBJ2-3, reads DSGVTQTPKHLITATGQRVTLRCSPRSGDLSVYWYQQSLDQGLQFLIQYYNGEERAKGNILERFSAQQFPDLHSELNLSSLELGDSALYFCASSVWQAAPLATDTQYFGPGTRLTVL.

Of note for this clonotype: A read error is possible here, since a much larger clone lies one base away. The V and J genes are TRBV20-1 and TRBJ2-1; maybe TRBD2 (6 bases). Trimming left V 1 base short and J 3 bases short, with 16 bases between. Germline V gene sequence: CDR1 DFQATT, CDR2 SNEGSKA (reference sequence). CDR3 length: 16 residues. CDR3 amino acids: CSARAVDYSGYNEQFF. The CDR3 DNA is TGCAGTGCTAGAGCCGTGGACTATTCTGGCTACAATGAGCAGTTCTTC.

V and J are TRBV20-1 and TRBJ1-2, with 8 bases aligning to TRBD1. The germline gives CDR1 DFQATT, CDR2 SNEGSKA (reference sequence). Unmatched junction bases numbered 6, after V lost 4 bases and J lost 2 bases. There are 14 residues in the CDR3. The CDR3 here is CSAIRQGSNYGYTF. CDR3 coding DNA: TGCAGTGCTATCAGACAGGGGAGCAACTATGGCTACACCTTC.

This clonotype was recorded at least ten times. This sequence may be a read error, since a much larger clone differs from it by one base. This chain uses TRBV7-9 with TRBJ2-5; the D is unclear. Trimming removed 2 bases at V and 2 bases at J, with 12 bases between. Per germline, CDR1 SEHNR and CDR2 FQNEAQ (reference sequence). The CDR3 sequence is 15 residues long. CDR3 nucleotide sequence: TGTGCCAGCAGCTTACGACGCGATTTTCAAGAGACCCAGTACTTC. Translation: CASSLRRDFQETQYF.

The chain couples TRBV4-1 to TRBJ2-1; perhaps TRBD1 as D (6 bases). This CDR3 spans 16 amino acids. The germline gives CDR1 MGHRA, CDR2 YSYEKL. The V end lost 2 bases, the J end lost 4 bases, and 15 bases lay between the germline ends. The CDR3 sequence is CASSQTPGARYNEQFF. In DNA, the CDR3 is TGCGCCAGCAGCCAAACACCAGGGGCACGGTACAATGAGCAGTTCTTC.

The chain joins TRBV15 to TRBJ2-1, with a weak D call TRBD2 (7 bases). There are 17 residues in the CDR3. The ends were cut back, 0 bases at V and 5 bases at J, with 17 bases in the middle. CDR1 and CDR2 (germline): LNHNV, YYDKDF (reference sequence). The CDR3, as DNA: TGTGCCACCAGCAGAGACGGAAAGGGGGGGCCCCACAATGAGCAGTTCTTC. Amino acids: CATSRDGKGGPHNEQFF.

This clonotype was counted many times. The J gene is TRBJ2-1, the V gene TRBV28, with 13 positions matching TRBD2. The J segment lost 9 bases and the V segment lost 6 bases, leaving 8 bases of the junction unmatched. Germline V gene data show CDR1 as MDHEN and CDR2 as SYDVKM. CDR3 length equals 15 residues. The CDR3 coding sequence is TGTGCCAGCAGGCCTCCGGGACTAGCGGGGTTTGAGCAGTTCTTC. It encodes CASRPPGLAGFEQFF. The complete variable domain, with remaining parts taken from reference TRBV28 and TRBJ2-1, reads DVKVTQSSRYLVKRTGEKVFLECVQDMDHENMFWYRQDPGLGLRLIYFSYDVKMKEKGDIPEGYSVSREKKERFSLILESASTNQTSMYLCASRPPGLAGFEQFFGPGTRLTVL.

This sequence joins TRBV24-1 and TRBJ2-2; D is possibly TRBD2 (7 bases). CDR1 KGHDR and CDR2 SFDVKD come from the germline V gene. V was pared by 9 bases and J by 5 bases, with 15 bases between. This CDR3 region has 14 residues. The CDR3 here is CATSKGGSTGELFF. The DNA for the CDR3 is TGTGCCACCTCGAAGGGGGGGAGTACCGGGGAGCTGTTTTTT.

V gene TRBV20-1 combines with J gene TRBJ2-7; D uncertain. This CDR3 is 13 amino acids long. Germline CDR1 reads DFQATT; CDR2 reads SNEGSKA (reference sequence). Between the trimmed V and J ends, which lost 6 bases and 3 bases, there was a span of 15 bases. The CDR3 DNA sequence: TGCAGTGCCCAGGCCTCAGGATACTACGAGCAGTACTTC. It translates to CSAQASGYYEQYF.

Here the CDR3 DNA reads TGTGCCAGTAGTATAGATGGAGGACAGGGAACTGAAGCTTTCTTT. This gives the protein CASSIDGGQGTEAFF. This chain uses TRBV19 with TRBJ1-1, with 8 nucleotides matching TRBD1. Trimming at V came to 0 bases and at J to 5 bases, leaving 5 bases not matched to a gene. Germline loops: CDR1 LNHDA, CDR2 SQIVND (reference sequence). This CDR3 spans 15 amino acids. The full variable domain, completed using reference TRBV19 and TRBJ1-1, is DGGITQSPKYLFRKEGQNVTLSCEQNLNHDAMYWYRQDPGQGLRLIYYSQIVNDFQKGDIAEGYSVSREKKESFPLTVTSAQKNPTAFYLCASSIDGGQGTEAFFGQGTRLTVV.

The chain uses TRBV28 and TRBJ2-7; D uncertain. CDR3 length: 14 residues. V shed 5 bases and J shed 2 bases, with 13 bases lying between them. Germline CDR1 MDHEN, CDR2 SYDVKM. CDR3: CASSPRSRPYEQYF. CDR3 bases: TGTGCCAGCAGTCCACGGTCGCGGCCCTACGAGCAGTACTTC.

This clonotype has more than one count but fewer than ten. The chain employs TRBV20-1 and TRBJ1-6, with 9 nucleotides matching TRBD1. Germline V gene data show CDR1 as DFQATT and CDR2 as SNEGSKA (reference sequence). V lost 2 bases, J lost 7 bases, and 3 bases stayed unmatched. This CDR3 is built from 14 residues. As DNA, the CDR3 is TGCAGTGCTAGATTAGGGACAGGGAATTCACCCCTCCACTTT. Protein product: CSARLGTGNSPLHF.

The chain's CDR3 is CASSQGTGSSEKLFF. As DNA, the CDR3 is TGTGCCAGCAGCCAAGGGACAGGGAGCAGTGAAAAACTGTTTTTT. This sequence joins TRBV14 and TRBJ1-4; 8 bases map to TRBD1. Germline V gene data show CDR1 as SGHDN and CDR2 as FVKESK. V dropped 1 base and J dropped 7; count of bases not matched to a gene: 5. The CDR3 is 15 residues long.

As for this clonotype: A read error may produce the germline difference seen at one junction end. CDR3 bases: TGTGCCGGCAGCTGGGGGGATGGCTACACCTTC. Translating gives CAGSWGDGYTF. V usage is TRBV12-3 or TRBV12-4 and J usage is TRBJ1-2; weak D call: TRBD1 (5 bases). The CDR3 is 11 amino acids.

The table lists this clonotype with a few counts. V and J are TRBV5-1 and TRBJ2-3; D not resolved. This CDR3 is 13 amino acids long. Looked up from germline, CDR1 is SGHRS and CDR2 is YFSETQ. Trimming left V 5 bases short and J 2 bases short, with 9 bases between. DNA of the CDR3: TGCGCCAGCAGAGTTGGGGACACAGATACGCAGTATTTT. This gives the protein CASRVGDTDTQYF.